The 14 T cell receptor beta chains in this list originate from one sample, sequenced in a study of T cells in Graves' hyperthyroidism and ophthalmopathy. Amplification yielded TCR beta CDR3 regions, with RNA transcripts as the source. Primed by the HTBI set, a first-round RT-PCR was run on the TCR CDR3. One entry per CDR3 protein results from TCRdb running MiXCR on the multiplex PCR reads. This table has approximately 500,000 distinct CDR3 sequences, about 43% appearing once. The sequencing sample was made of peripheral blood or thyroid tissue (not recorded which). The receptors derive from a woman in her late teens or twenties with Graves' hyperthyroidism.

The genes are TRBV2 and TRBJ1-2; D gene unclear. Trimming took off 6 bases at V and 9 bases at J, with 11 bases between the two ends. CDR1 and CDR2 from the germline V gene are SNHLY and FYNNEI. CDR3 length: 11 residues. In nucleotides, the CDR3 is TGTGCCAGCAGGTTATTGGAAAGCTACACCTTC. This codes for CASRLLESYTF.

V usage is TRBV20-1 and J usage is TRBJ2-7, with TRBD2 matching over 7 bases. Germline CDR1 and CDR2: DFQATT and SNEGSKA (reference sequence). The CDR3 loop spans 12 amino acids. Trimming at V came to 6 bases and at J to 4 bases, leaving 6 bases not matched to a gene. The chain's CDR3 is CSAGGGPYEQYF. The CDR3 DNA reads as TGCAGTGCCGGCGGGGGACCTTACGAGCAGTACTTC.

On this clonotype itself: One end of the junction fails to match germline, which may point to a read error. The V and J genes are TRBV4-3 and TRBJ2-7, with 8 bases fitting TRBD2. CDR3 length: 16 residues. Germline values: CDR1 LGHNA, CDR2 YSLEER. CDR3 protein: CASSQGATSASYERYF. In DNA form, the CDR3 reads TGCGCCAGCAGCCAAGGGGCGACTAGCGCCTCCTACGAGCGGTACTTC.

This chain joins TRBV25-1 and TRBJ1-1, with D possibly matching TRBD1 (5 bases). The length of the CDR3 is 10 residues. Germline V CDR1 and CDR2: MGHDK, SYGVNS. Trimming cost V 11 bases and J 5 bases, with 9 bases left between them. This chain's CDR3 is CARGETEAFF. The CDR3 coding sequence is TGTGCCCGAGGGGAAACTGAAGCTTTCTTT.

This clonotype has more than one count but fewer than ten. The V gene is TRBV30, the J gene TRBJ2-5; D ambiguous. This CDR3 has 12 residues. The germline gives CDR1 GTSNPN, CDR2 SVGIG (reference sequence). Trimming removed 0 bases at V and 1 base at J, with 3 bases between. DNA of the CDR3: TGTGCCTGGAGTGTAGGCCAAGAGACCCAGTACTTC. Translated, it gives CAWSVGQETQYF.

In this sample, this clonotype turned up many times. The chain couples TRBV7-8 to TRBJ2-5, with D tentatively TRBD1 or TRBD2 (5 bases each). From germline, CDR1 is SGHVS and CDR2 FQNEAQ. The CDR3 has 16 residues. V was trimmed by 5 bases and J by 1 base, leaving 17 bases between them. CDR3 sequence reads: CASSPTGTALQETQYF. The CDR3, as DNA: TGTGCCAGCAGCCCGACGGGGACGGCCCTCCAAGAGACCCAGTACTTC.

This clonotype has a count of ten or more. The gene calls are TRBV12-3 or TRBV12-4 and TRBJ2-5, with 7 nucleotides matching TRBD2. The CDR3 is made up of 14 amino acids. Germline trimming cut 6 bases from V and 5 bases from J; bases unmatched to any gene: 9. The CDR3 is CASSPAGVGETQYF. In DNA, the CDR3 is TGTGCCAGCAGCCCCGCGGGGGTTGGTGAGACCCAGTACTTC.

This clonotype came up once. A junction end diverges from the germline sequence, so it may reflect a read error. The rearrangement joins TRBV5-1 to TRBJ1-1; no clear D. Germline V gives CDR1 SGHRS, CDR2 YFSETQ. The CDR3 has 13 amino acids. The CDR3 protein is CASNRNMNTEAYF. The CDR3 DNA reads TGCGCCAGCAATCGAAACATGAACACTGAAGCTTACTTT.

This clonotype came up many times. The V gene is TRBV4-1, the J gene TRBJ2-5; D remains ambiguous. The germline gives CDR1 MGHRA, CDR2 YSYEKL. The CDR3 totals 17 residues. Between the trimmed V and J ends, which lost 1 base and 2 bases, there was a span of 17 bases. CDR3: CASSQAPGRNDQETQYF. The CDR3, as DNA: TGCGCCAGCAGCCAAGCCCCGGGCAGGAACGATCAAGAGACCCAGTACTTC.

Regarding this clonotype: Just one base apart from a much larger clone, this may be a read error. This chain joins TRBV10-3 and TRBJ2-5, with 11 positions matching TRBD2. This CDR3 comprises 14 residues. Germline assignment: CDR1 ENHRY and CDR2 SYGVKD. The CDR3 sequence: CASSLTSGTWPPYF. As DNA, the CDR3 is TGTGCCAGCAGTTTGACTAGCGGGACCTGGCCTCCGTACTTC.

The CDR3 loop reads CASSTPWYQETQYF. Written as DNA, the CDR3 is TGTGCCAGCAGCACCCCCTGGTACCAAGAGACCCAGTACTTC. This chain uses TRBV7-9 with TRBJ2-5; D ambiguous. The CDR3 spans 14 residues. Germline values: CDR1 SEHNR, CDR2 FQNEAQ (reference sequence). V was trimmed by 5 bases and J by 0 bases, leaving 10 bases between them.

This clonotype was recorded many times. The rearrangement joins TRBV7-8 to TRBJ1-2; D uncertain. The CDR3 totals 14 residues. With 5 bases removed from V and 2 bases from J, the gap between germline ends came to 12 bases. Germline V gene sequence: CDR1 SGHVS, CDR2 FQNEAQ. The CDR3 sequence: CASSAGSGNYGYTF. CDR3 DNA sequence: TGTGCCAGCAGCGCCGGTTCGGGGAACTATGGCTACACCTTC.

The sample holds many counts of this clonotype. The J gene is TRBJ2-2, the V gene TRBV20-1; D perhaps matches TRBD1 (6 bases). The CDR3 is 14 amino acids. CDR1 is DFQATT and CDR2 is SNEGSKA in the germline V gene (reference sequence). The ends were cut back, 1 base at V and 4 bases at J, with 10 bases in the middle. CDR3 residues: CSARAGHTTGELFF. The CDR3 region has the DNA TGCAGTGCTAGAGCGGGACATACCACCGGGGAGCTGTTTTTT.

This clonotype was seen ten or more times. J is TRBJ2-7 and V is TRBV20-1; tentatively, D is TRBD1 (6 bases). The CDR3 is made up of 13 amino acids. Germline-derived CDR1 and CDR2 are DFQATT and SNEGSKA (reference sequence). V was shortened by 4 bases and J by 2 bases, with 12 bases between the two germline ends. This CDR3 is CSAKPDRTYEQYF. CDR3 coding DNA: TGCAGTGCTAAACCGGACAGAACCTACGAGCAGTACTTC.